This TCR beta chain is drawn from a study of blood T cell repertoires in COVID-19. Study context: Nucleic acid was either cDNA or gDNA, and it came from T cells, B-cell-depleted T cells, or PBMCs.

Everyone who took part was about 18 to 89 years old, and they came from about two dozen US areas. Germline-derived CDR1 and CDR2 are LNHDA and SQIVND (reference sequence). The CDR3 runs 15 residues. The V gene lost 8 bases and the J gene lost 1 base, with 15 bases spanning the gap. In the authors' methods: Amplified reference gene primers provided the basis for estimating nucleated cell counts. Data came from immunoSEQ multiplex PCR; TCRdb stores just in-frame clones and leaves some out. From that table come the V and J calls and clone size; the DNA was used to work out D and trimming. The table shows 450,000 to 500,000 clones, with 87% occurring only once.

This receptor was identified in a woman under 30 who had recovered from COVID-19. This sequence joins TRBV19 and TRBJ1-3; possibly TRBD1 for D (6 bases). Sequenced material: PBMCs or T cells enriched from blood (not recorded which). CDR3 sequence reads: CASHTQGLSGNTIYF. CDR3 coding DNA: TGTGCCAGTCATACCCAGGGGCTATCTGGAAACACCATATATTTT.